This TCR beta chain is drawn from a study of human T cells and chemical hapten exposure. This clonotype was found many times. Each CDR3 protein is one row after TCRdb ran MiXCR on the RACE reads. This repertoire shows approximately 370,000 distinct CDR3 sequences, around 5% found once; its top ten account for around 8%. Specified time point: pre-sensitization, week 0. Regarding treatment: therapeutic diphenylcyclopropenone sensitization with weekly scalp DPC. It was from unfractionated whole blood that total RNA was extracted. Germline CDR1 reads LGHDT; CDR2 reads YNNKEL (reference sequence). The V end lost 4 bases, the J end lost 2 bases, and 8 bases lay between the germline ends. The CDR3 is made up of 13 amino acids.

The gene calls are TRBV3-1 and TRBJ1-1; D is ambiguous. The sequencing used whole blood, collected in connection with sensitization to the hapten diphenylcyclopropenone (DPC). The sequence was obtained from a woman younger than 35 with alopecia areata. Some clones in this sample may be carry-over from other donors' samples. DNA of the CDR3: TGTGCCAGCAGCCTTAACAGTAACACTGAAGCTTTCTTT. Translation: CASSLNSNTEAFF.